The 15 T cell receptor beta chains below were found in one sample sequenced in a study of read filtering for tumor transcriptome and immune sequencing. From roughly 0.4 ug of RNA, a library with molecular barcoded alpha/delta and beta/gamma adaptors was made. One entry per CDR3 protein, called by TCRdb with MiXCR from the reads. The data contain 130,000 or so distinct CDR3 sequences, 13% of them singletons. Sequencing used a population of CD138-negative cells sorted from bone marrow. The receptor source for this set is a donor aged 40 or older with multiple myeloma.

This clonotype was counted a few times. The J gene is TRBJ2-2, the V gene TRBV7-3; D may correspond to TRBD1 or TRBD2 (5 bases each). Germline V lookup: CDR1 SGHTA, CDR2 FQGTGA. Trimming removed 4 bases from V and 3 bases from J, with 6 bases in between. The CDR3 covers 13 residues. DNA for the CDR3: TGTGCCAGCAGCTCGGGGCACACCGGGGAGCTGTTTTTT. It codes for CASSSGHTGELFF.

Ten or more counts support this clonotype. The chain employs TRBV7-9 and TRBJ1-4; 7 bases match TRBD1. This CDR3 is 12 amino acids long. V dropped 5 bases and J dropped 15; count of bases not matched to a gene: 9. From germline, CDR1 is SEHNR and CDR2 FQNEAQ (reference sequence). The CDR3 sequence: CASSNSGGTVFF. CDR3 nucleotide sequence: TGTGCCAGCAGCAACTCAGGGGGGACAGTGTTTTTT.

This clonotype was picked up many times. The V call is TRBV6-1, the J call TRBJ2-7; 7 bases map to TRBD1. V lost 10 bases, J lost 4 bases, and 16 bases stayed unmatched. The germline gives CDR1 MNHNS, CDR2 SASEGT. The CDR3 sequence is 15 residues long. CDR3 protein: CATTPPGTEPYEQYF. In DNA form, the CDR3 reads TGTGCCACCACTCCGCCCGGGACAGAACCATACGAGCAGTACTTC.

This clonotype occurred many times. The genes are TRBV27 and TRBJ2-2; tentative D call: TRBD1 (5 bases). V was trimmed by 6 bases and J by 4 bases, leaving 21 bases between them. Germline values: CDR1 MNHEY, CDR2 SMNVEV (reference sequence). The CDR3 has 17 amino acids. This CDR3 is CASSFQGPGRLTGELFF. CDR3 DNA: TGTGCCAGCAGCTTCCAAGGCCCAGGGCGTCTCACCGGGGAGCTGTTTTTT.

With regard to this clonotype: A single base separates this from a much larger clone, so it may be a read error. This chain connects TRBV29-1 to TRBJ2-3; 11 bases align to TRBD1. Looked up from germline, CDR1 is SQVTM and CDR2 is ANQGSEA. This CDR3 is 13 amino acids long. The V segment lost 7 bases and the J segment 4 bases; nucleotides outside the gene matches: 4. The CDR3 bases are TGCAGCGCCCGGACAGGGGGCGCAGATACGCAGTATTTT. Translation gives CSARTGGADTQYF.

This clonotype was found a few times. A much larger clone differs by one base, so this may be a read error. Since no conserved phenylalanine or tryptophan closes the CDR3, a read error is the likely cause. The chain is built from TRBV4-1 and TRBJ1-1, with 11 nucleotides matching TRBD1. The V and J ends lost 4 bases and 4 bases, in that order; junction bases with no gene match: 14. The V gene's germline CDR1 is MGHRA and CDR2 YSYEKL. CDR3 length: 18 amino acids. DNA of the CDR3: TGCGCCAGCAGCCGAACGCGCGGACAGGGGGCGTGGAGCACTGAAGCTTTCTCT. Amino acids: CASSRTRGQGAWSTEAFS.

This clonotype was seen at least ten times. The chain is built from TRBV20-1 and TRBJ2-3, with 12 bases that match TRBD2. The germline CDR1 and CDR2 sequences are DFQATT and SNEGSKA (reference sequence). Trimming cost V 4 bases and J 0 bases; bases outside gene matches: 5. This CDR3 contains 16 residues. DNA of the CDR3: TGCAGTGCTACACACCTAGCGGGAGGGAGCACAGATACGCAGTATTTT. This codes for CSATHLAGGSTDTQYF.

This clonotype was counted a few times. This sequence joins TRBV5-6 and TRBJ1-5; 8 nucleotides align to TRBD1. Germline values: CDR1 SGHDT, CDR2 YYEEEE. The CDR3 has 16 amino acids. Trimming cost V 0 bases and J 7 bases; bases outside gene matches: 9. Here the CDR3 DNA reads TGTGCCAGCAGCTTGGCTCGGACAGGGTTAGGACAGCCCCAGCATTTT. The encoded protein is CASSLARTGLGQPQHF.

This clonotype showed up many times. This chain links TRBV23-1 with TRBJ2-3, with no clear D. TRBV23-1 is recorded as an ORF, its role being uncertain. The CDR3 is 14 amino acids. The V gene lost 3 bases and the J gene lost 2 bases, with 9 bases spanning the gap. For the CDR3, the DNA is TGCGCCAGCAGTCAGGTGAAACCCACAGATACGCAGTATTTT. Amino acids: CASSQVKPTDTQYF.

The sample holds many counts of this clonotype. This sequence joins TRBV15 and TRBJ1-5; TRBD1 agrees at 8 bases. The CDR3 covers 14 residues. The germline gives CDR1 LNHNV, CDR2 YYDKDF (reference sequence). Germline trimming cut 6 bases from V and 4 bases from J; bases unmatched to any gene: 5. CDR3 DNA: TGTGCCACCAGGACAGGGGTTGGGAATCAGCCCCAGCATTTT. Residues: CATRTGVGNQPQHF.

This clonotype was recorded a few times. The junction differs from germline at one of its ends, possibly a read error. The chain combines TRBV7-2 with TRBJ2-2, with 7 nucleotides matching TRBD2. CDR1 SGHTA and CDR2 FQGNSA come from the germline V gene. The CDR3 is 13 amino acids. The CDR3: CASRKAVGGGLFF. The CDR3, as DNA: TGTGCCAGCAGAAAAGCGGTGGGCGGGGGGCTGTTTTTT.

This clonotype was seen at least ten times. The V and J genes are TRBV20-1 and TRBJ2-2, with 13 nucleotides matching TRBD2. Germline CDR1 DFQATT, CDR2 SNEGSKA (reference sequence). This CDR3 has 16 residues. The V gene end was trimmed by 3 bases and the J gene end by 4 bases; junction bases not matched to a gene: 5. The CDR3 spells CSARTLAGGSTGELFF. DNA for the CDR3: TGCAGTGCTAGGACACTAGCGGGAGGGTCCACCGGGGAGCTGTTTTTT.

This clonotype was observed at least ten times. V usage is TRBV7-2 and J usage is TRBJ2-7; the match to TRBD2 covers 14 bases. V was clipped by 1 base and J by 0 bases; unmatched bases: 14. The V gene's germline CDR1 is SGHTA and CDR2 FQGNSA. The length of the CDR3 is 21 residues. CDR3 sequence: CASSLVGSWTSGRSSSYEQYF. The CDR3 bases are TGTGCCAGCAGCTTAGTGGGATCATGGACTAGCGGGAGGTCGTCCTCCTACGAGCAGTACTTC. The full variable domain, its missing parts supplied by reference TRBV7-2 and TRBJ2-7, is GAGVSQSPSNKVTEKGKDVELRCDPISGHTALYWYRQSLGQGLEFLIYFQGNSAPDKSGLPSDRFSAERTGGSVSTLTIQRTQQEDSAVYLCASSLVGSWTSGRSSSYEQYFGPGTRLTVT.

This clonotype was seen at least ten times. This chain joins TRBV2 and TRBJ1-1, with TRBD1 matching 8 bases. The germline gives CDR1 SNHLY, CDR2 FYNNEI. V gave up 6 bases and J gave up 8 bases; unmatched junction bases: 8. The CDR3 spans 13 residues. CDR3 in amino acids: CASSQTGVWEAFF. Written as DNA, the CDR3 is TGTGCCAGCAGCCAGACAGGGGTGTGGGAAGCTTTCTTT.

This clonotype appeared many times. The CDR3 coding sequence is TGTGCCATCAGTGAAGGGATTGAAGCTTTCTTT. Translation: CAISEGIEAFF. This chain joins TRBV10-3 and TRBJ1-1; D is ambiguous. The germline V gene encodes CDR1 ENHRY and CDR2 SYGVKD. The V end was cut by 3 bases, the J end by 7 bases, with 6 bases between. This CDR3 contains 11 residues.